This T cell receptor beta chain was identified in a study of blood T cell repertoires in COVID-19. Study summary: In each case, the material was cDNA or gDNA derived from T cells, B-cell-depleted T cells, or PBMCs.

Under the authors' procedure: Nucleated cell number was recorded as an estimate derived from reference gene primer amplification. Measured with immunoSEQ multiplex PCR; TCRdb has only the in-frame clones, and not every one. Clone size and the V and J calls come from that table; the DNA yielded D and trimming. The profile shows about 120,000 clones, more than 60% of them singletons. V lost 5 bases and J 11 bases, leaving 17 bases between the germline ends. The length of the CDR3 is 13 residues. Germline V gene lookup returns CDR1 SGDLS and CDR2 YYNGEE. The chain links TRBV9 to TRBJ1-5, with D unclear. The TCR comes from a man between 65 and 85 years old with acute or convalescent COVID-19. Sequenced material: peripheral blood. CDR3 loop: CASSGGIEMAQHF. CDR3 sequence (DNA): TGTGCCAGCAGTGGAGGCATTGAGATGGCCCAGCATTTT.